These T cell receptor beta chains were read from a single sample in a study of blood T cell repertoires in COVID-19. Assay used: immunoSEQ multiplex PCR; TCRdb lists only in-frame clones, some missing. The repertoire holds around 300,000 clones, with approximately 83% as singletons. The sample consisted of peripheral blood. The receptors were sampled from a woman in her 70s with acute or convalescent COVID-19. CDR3s include the opening cysteine and the closing phenylalanine or tryptophan. A D gene is named only where the DNA matches it firmly.

j_gene: TRBJ1-2
v_gene: TRBV28
d_gene: .
CDR3aa: CASSIKPGEGYTF

j_gene: TRBJ2-7
v_gene: TRBV25-1
d_gene: .
CDR3aa: CASGGGQAEQYF

j_gene: TRBJ1-3
v_gene: TRBV5-1
d_gene: TRBD1
CDR3aa: CASSLKQGASGGNTIYF

j_gene: TRBJ1-2
v_gene: TRBV11-2
d_gene: .
CDR3aa: CASSLTPGNFNYGYTF

j_gene: TRBJ1-1
v_gene: TRBV6-2/TRBV6-3
d_gene: .
CDR3aa: CASGSVFASEAFF

j_gene: TRBJ1-4
v_gene: TRBV6-6
d_gene: TRBD1
CDR3aa: CASSPGQELLFF

j_gene: TRBJ2-5
v_gene: TRBV20-1
d_gene: .
CDR3aa: CSASYSMKTQYF

j_gene: TRBJ1-2
v_gene: TRBV6-5
d_gene: TRBD1
CDR3aa: CASSILRDSGGYTF

j_gene: TRBJ1-2
v_gene: TRBV3-1/TRBV3-2
d_gene: .
CDR3aa: CASSQERHYGYTF

j_gene: TRBJ1-5
v_gene: TRBV7-8
d_gene: TRBD1
CDR3aa: CASSQLVGGTEFRGNQPQHF

j_gene: TRBJ2-1
v_gene: TRBV5-1
d_gene: .
CDR3aa: CASSLGGRRGYNEQFF

j_gene: TRBJ2-7
v_gene: TRBV3-1/TRBV3-2
d_gene: TRBD2
CDR3aa: CASSRGRGVTYEQYF

j_gene: TRBJ2-1
v_gene: TRBV5-1
d_gene: .
CDR3aa: CASKRGDNEQFF

j_gene: TRBJ1-1
v_gene: TRBV6-1
d_gene: TRBD1
CDR3aa: CASSEGGDRTEAFF

j_gene: TRBJ1-2
v_gene: TRBV12-3/TRBV12-4
d_gene: TRBD1
CDR3aa: CASSLQGVYGYTF

j_gene: TRBJ2-5
v_gene: TRBV3-1/TRBV3-2
d_gene: TRBD2
CDR3aa: CASSQGGRGGAETQYF

j_gene: TRBJ1-5
v_gene: TRBV28
d_gene: TRBD1
CDR3aa: CASSPSQTGGTGGGNQPQHF

j_gene: TRBJ2-7
v_gene: TRBV7-4
d_gene: TRBD1
CDR3aa: CASSPILTGGRDEQYF

j_gene: TRBJ2-7
v_gene: TRBV3-1/TRBV3-2
d_gene: TRBD2
CDR3aa: CASSLTPLAGNEQYF

j_gene: TRBJ2-7
v_gene: TRBV7-9
d_gene: .
CDR3aa: CASSLSDPGGEQYF

j_gene: TRBJ2-1
v_gene: TRBV5-1
d_gene: TRBD2
CDR3aa: CASSPAGAGGVYNEQFF

j_gene: TRBJ2-1
v_gene: TRBV6-4
d_gene: .
CDR3aa: CASSAGFVANEQFF

j_gene: TRBJ1-2
v_gene: TRBV19
d_gene: TRBD1
CDR3aa: CATQDRGGYTF

j_gene: TRBJ1-4
v_gene: TRBV5-1
d_gene: TRBD1
CDR3aa: CASSSGQGNEKLFF

j_gene: TRBJ2-3
v_gene: TRBV13
d_gene: .
CDR3aa: CASSRRQSSSGDTQYF

j_gene: TRBJ1-1
v_gene: TRBV11-1
d_gene: TRBD1
CDR3aa: CASRNRGQGRAAFF

j_gene: TRBJ2-2
v_gene: TRBV5-1
d_gene: TRBD2
CDR3aa: CASSLAGLAEVHTGELFF

j_gene: TRBJ1-1
v_gene: TRBV2
d_gene: .
CDR3aa: CASRQGSIVTEAFF

j_gene: TRBJ2-3
v_gene: TRBV7-9
d_gene: TRBD2
CDR3aa: CASSFRRGGEGSDTQYF

j_gene: TRBJ2-5
v_gene: TRBV29-1
d_gene: TRBD2
CDR3aa: CSVEKGGGIQYF

j_gene: TRBJ2-1
v_gene: TRBV12-5
d_gene: TRBD1
CDR3aa: CASGLGGGAHNEQFF

j_gene: TRBJ1-2
v_gene: TRBV3-1/TRBV3-2
d_gene: .
CDR3aa: CASSQGQVYGYTF

j_gene: TRBJ2-2
v_gene: TRBV11-2
d_gene: .
CDR3aa: CASSFHSELFF

j_gene: TRBJ2-1
v_gene: TRBV11-1
d_gene: TRBD2
CDR3aa: CASSSRLAGDNEQFF

j_gene: TRBJ2-1
v_gene: TRBV18
d_gene: .
CDR3aa: CASSLGADNEQFF

j_gene: TRBJ1-3
v_gene: TRBV2
d_gene: TRBD1
CDR3aa: CASTRDRLSGNTIYF

j_gene: TRBJ2-1
v_gene: TRBV11-1
d_gene: .
CDR3aa: CASSIPPRGDEQFF

j_gene: TRBJ1-1
v_gene: TRBV19
d_gene: TRBD1
CDR3aa: CASSTPGGQTEAFF

j_gene: TRBJ2-1
v_gene: TRBV2
d_gene: TRBD2
CDR3aa: CASSGLAGTSTNEQFF

j_gene: TRBJ2-1
v_gene: TRBV7-9
d_gene: TRBD2
CDR3aa: CASTGTSGDHNEQFF

j_gene: TRBJ1-5
v_gene: TRBV3-1/TRBV3-2
d_gene: TRBD1
CDR3aa: CASSQGTGPNQPQHF

j_gene: TRBJ1-2
v_gene: TRBV7-9
d_gene: .
CDR3aa: CASSLGQNYGYTF

j_gene: TRBJ2-2
v_gene: TRBV14
d_gene: .
CDR3aa: CASSQDRTGELFF

j_gene: TRBJ2-2
v_gene: TRBV5-4
d_gene: .
CDR3aa: CASSLKPGSTGELFF

j_gene: TRBJ1-4
v_gene: TRBV2
d_gene: .
CDR3aa: CASSEGSELFF

j_gene: TRBJ2-5
v_gene: TRBV7-9
d_gene: TRBD2
CDR3aa: CASSSGTLAGETQYF

j_gene: TRBJ1-5
v_gene: TRBV27
d_gene: TRBD1
CDR3aa: CASSPRTGGIPQHF

j_gene: TRBJ1-1
v_gene: TRBV12-3/TRBV12-4
d_gene: .
CDR3aa: CASREGVQAFF

j_gene: TRBJ2-1
v_gene: TRBV7-9
d_gene: TRBD2
CDR3aa: CASSPREGVGAYNEQFF